This TCR beta chain stems from a study of shared clonotypes between healthy human individuals (TCRdb year 2020). Background on the whole study: A few men and a couple of women, aged 18 to 49 years, made up the cohort. For each donor, CD4 naive and CD4 memory were each run on three plates, CD8 naive on two plates, and CD8 memory on one plate. To estimate repertoire size and how much clonotypes are shared between individuals, the study performed deep sequencing of blood TCR repertoires from roughly five healthy adults. To increase sequencing depth and limit assay-specific biases, different laboratories used diverse techniques to prepare libraries and sequence TCR repertoires. Per donor, leukapheresis produced somewhere between about 0.94 and 9 billion PBMCs. General study outcomes and caveats: Even with the large sequencing depth, rarefaction of the sorted-subset datasets indicated that sequencing was incomplete. Naive subsets generally had larger estimated clonotype richness than memory subsets did. Approximately 4.8% of naive CD4, 3.5% of naive CD8, about 2.5% of memory CD4, and roughly 0.4% of memory CD8 clonotypes were shared across four donors. Based on pairwise subsampling, the degree of clonotype sharing among donors was expected to be affected by sequencing depth. Higher generation probabilities were observed for clonotypes shared by all four sorted-subset donors than for non-shared clonotypes. Sampling was limited to blood, and TCR repertoires in tissue likely differ from TCR repertoires in blood. Because the study included a small number of donors, the genetic and exposure-history diversity represented was limited.

Per the germline V gene, SGHVS is the CDR1 and FNYEAQ is the CDR2. Relative to germline, V is 1 base shorter and J is 4 bases shorter, with 4 bases between their ends. The CDR3 spans 12 residues, from the cysteine through the phenylalanine. This entry keeps only the CDR3 DNA: 36 bases, framed from base 1. CD8 naive samples consisted of CD45RO-negative cells that were positively selected for CCR7, yielding a CD45RA+CCR7+ population without TemRA cells. The donors were healthy, HIV-negative adults who had no recently reported acute infections or vaccinations. Every donor was a Caucasian adult residing in Nashville, Tennessee, USA. Blood was obtained by leukapheresis, after which PBMCs were separated by Ficoll-Histopaque density gradient centrifugation and cryopreserved in liquid nitrogen vapor phase. Purity and quantity of every magnetically sorted T cell population were checked by analytical flow cytometry. Genomic DNA was isolated from every sorted fraction and measured by UV absorbance on a Nanodrop 2000c.

About this clone itself: Its antigen is still unknown. No base-level quality is on record; no much larger clone is a single base apart.

Using the deep immunoSEQ assay, TCR CDR3 regions were amplified from genomic DNA by multiplex PCR. For each cell subset, the extracted genomic DNA was distributed evenly across all wells of several immunoSEQ 96-well plates, and each plate served as one replicate. For sorted subsets, roughly 0.2 ug genomic DNA, equal to about 30,000 T cell genomes, was loaded into each replicate PCR. Purified libraries were measured with a Qubit 3.0 fluorometer, size-checked on a Bioanalyzer 2100, and measured again with the KAPA Library Quantification kit. Every immunoSEQ 96-well plate was sequenced on a separate single-read 150-cycle Illumina NextSeq 550 flow cell. The original methods were these. The immunoSEQ output contained only junctional sequences without quality scores, so filtering could not match that applied to full-length reads. Sequences were annotated with PyIR, a Python wrapper for IgBLAST v1.9, using IMGT germline references to assign V/J genes and CDR3. Any read was removed if the V/J assignment was weak (E-value above 1e-6), the CDR3 was missing, or the read contained stop codons, out-of-frame junctions, or ambiguous translated residues. A V3J clonotype was defined by an identical inferred V gene, J gene, and CDR3 amino acid sequence. Percentage overlap between repertoires was computed as shared unique clonotypes divided by the size of the smaller repertoire. Richness of each repertoire was evaluated using RTK rarefaction, the Chao1 estimator, and Recon v2.1 estimates of unobserved clonotypes. For all TCRbeta clonotypes obtained by the gDNA method from a handful of donors, generation probabilities were computed with OLGA. Not all clones reach the TCRdb copy of this immuneACCESS table, which keeps in-frame sequences only. Checked studies attribute under half of the gap to unresolved V genes and leave the rest unexplained. Clone size and V and J calls were adopted from that table, with D and trimming inferred from the DNA. This sample holds approximately 2,200,000 clones; about 93% were observed only once. The ten largest clonotypes hold under 2% of the sample.

In this chain, TRBV7-6 is recombined with TRBJ1-1, with the D gene uncertain. The clonotype comes from a young man in good health. Some clones in this sample may be carry-over from other donors' samples. Sequenced: naive CD8+ T cells from PBMCs. The cell subset or site label of this sample denotes: CD45RA+CCR7+. The nucleotide sequence reads TGTGCCAGCAGCTTAGATGGCACTGAAGCTTTCTTT. This yields the protein CASSLDGTEAFF. Beyond the CDR3, the reference TRBV7-6 and TRBJ1-1 genes provide the residues; the full variable domain reads: GAGVSQSPRYKVTKRGQDVALRCDPISGHVSLYWYRQALGQGPEFLTYFNYEAQQDKSGLPNDRFSAERPEGSISTLTIQRTEQRDSAMYRCASSLDGTEAFFGQGTRLTVV.